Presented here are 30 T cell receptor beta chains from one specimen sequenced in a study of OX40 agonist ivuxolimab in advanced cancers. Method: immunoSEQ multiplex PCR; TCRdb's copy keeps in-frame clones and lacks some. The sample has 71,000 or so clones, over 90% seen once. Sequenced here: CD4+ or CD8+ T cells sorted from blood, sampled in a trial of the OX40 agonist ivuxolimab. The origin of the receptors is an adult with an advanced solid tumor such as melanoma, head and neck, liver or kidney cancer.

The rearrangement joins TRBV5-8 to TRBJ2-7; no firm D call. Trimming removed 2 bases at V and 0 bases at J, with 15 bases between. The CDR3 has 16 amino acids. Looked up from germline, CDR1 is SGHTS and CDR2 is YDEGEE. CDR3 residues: CASSFGVLLSSYEQYF. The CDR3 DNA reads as TGTGCCAGCAGCTTTGGGGTCTTGCTTAGCTCCTACGAGCAGTACTTC.

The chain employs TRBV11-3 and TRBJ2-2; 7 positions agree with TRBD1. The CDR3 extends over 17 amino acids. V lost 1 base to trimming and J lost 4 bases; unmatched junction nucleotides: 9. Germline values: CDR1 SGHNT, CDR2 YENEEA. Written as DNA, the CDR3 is TGTGCCAGCAGCTTAGTTTCCTCCCCAGGGGGCACCGGGGAGCTGTTTTTT. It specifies CASSLVSSPGGTGELFF. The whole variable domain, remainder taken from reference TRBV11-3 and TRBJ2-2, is EAGVVQSPRYKIIEKKQPVAFWCNPISGHNTLYWYLQNLGQGPELLIRYENEEAVDDSQLPKDRFSAERLKGVDSTLKIQPAELGDSAVYLCASSLVSSPGGTGELFFGEGSRLTVL.

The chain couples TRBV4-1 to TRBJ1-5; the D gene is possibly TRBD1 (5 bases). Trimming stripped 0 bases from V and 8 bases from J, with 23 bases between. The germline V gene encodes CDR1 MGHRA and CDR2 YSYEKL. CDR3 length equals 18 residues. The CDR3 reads CASSQDAWTRKKGEPQHF. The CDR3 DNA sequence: TGCGCCAGCAGCCAAGATGCGTGGACTAGGAAGAAAGGGGAGCCCCAGCATTTT.

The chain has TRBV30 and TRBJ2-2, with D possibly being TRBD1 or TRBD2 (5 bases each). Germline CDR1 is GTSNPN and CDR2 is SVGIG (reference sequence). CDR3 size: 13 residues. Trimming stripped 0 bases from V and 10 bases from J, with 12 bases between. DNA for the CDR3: TGTGCCTGGAGTGTACACGGGGCGAAGGAGCTGTTTTTT. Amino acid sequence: CAWSVHGAKELFF.

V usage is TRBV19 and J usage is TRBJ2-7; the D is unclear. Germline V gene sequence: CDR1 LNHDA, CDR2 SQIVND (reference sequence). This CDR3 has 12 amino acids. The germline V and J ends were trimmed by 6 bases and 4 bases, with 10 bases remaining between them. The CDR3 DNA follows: TGTGCCAGTAGCTACGAAGGATACGAGCAGTACTTC. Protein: CASSYEGYEQYF.

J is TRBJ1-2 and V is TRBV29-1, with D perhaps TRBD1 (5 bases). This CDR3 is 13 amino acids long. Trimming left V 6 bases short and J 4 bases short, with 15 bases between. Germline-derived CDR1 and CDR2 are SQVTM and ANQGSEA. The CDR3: CSVSLGTPYGYTF. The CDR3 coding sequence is TGCAGCGTCTCCCTAGGGACCCCCTATGGCTACACCTTC.

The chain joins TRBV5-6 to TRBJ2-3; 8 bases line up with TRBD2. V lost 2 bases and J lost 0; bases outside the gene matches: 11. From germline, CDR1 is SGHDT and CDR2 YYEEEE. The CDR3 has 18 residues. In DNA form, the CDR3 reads TGTGCCAGCAGCTTCCTAGAGGGACTAGACTTAAGCACAGATACGCAGTATTTT. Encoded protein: CASSFLEGLDLSTDTQYF. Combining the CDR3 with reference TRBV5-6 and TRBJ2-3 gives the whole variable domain DAGVTQSPTHLIKTRGQQVTLRCSPKSGHDTVSWYQQALGQGPQFIFQYYEEEERQRGNFPDRFSGHQFPNYSSELNVNALLLGDSALYLCASSFLEGLDLSTDTQYFGPGTRLTVL.

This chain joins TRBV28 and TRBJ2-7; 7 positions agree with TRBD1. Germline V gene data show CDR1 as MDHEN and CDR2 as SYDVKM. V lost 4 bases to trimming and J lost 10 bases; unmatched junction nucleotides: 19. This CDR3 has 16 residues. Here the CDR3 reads CASSYPDRVGDTAQYF. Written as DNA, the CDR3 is TGTGCCAGCAGTTATCCCGACAGGGTTGGAGATACGGCACAGTACTTC.

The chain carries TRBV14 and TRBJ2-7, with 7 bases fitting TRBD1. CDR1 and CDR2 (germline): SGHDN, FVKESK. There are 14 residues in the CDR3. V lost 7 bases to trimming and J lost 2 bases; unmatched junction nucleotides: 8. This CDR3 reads CASNHGTAPYEQYF. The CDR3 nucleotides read TGTGCCAGCAACCATGGGACAGCCCCCTACGAGCAGTACTTC.

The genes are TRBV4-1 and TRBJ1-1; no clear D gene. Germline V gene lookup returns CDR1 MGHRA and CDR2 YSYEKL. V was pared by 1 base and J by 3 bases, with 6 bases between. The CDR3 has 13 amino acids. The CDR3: CASSQAGYTEAFF. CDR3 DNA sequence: TGCGCCAGCAGCCAAGCCGGGTACACTGAAGCTTTCTTT.

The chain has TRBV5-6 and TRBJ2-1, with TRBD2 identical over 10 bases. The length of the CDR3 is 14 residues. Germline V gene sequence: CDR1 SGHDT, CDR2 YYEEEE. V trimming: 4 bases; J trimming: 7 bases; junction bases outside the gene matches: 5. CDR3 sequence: CASSQGTSVNEQFF. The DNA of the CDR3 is TGTGCCAGCAGCCAGGGGACTAGCGTTAATGAGCAGTTCTTC.

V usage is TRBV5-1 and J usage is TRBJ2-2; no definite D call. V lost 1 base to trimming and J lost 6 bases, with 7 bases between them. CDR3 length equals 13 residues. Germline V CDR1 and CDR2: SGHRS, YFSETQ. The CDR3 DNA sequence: TGCGCCAGCAGCTTGCCGATTCCCGGGGAGCTGTTTTTT. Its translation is CASSLPIPGELFF.

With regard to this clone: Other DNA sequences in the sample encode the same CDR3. CDR3 nucleotides: TGTGCCAGCAGCGACGCCATCGGGGAGCTGTTTTTT. It codes for CASSDAIGELFF. The chain joins TRBV9 to TRBJ2-2; D remains ambiguous. This CDR3 region has 12 residues. V gave up 3 bases and J gave up 7 bases, with 7 bases separating them. The germline V gene encodes CDR1 SGDLS and CDR2 YYNGEE. The variable domain in full, with the rest retrieved from reference TRBV9 and TRBJ2-2, is DSGVTQTPKHLITATGQRVTLRCSPRSGDLSVYWYQQSLDQGLQFLIQYYNGEERAKGNILERFSAQQFPDLHSELNLSSLELGDSALYFCASSDAIGELFFGEGSRLTVL.

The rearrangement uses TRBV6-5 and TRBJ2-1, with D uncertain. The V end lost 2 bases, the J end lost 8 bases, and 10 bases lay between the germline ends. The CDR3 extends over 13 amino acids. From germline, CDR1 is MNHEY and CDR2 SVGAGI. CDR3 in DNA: TGTGCCAGCAGTTACCGTAACTGGGATGAGCAGTTCTTC. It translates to CASSYRNWDEQFF.

The CDR3, as DNA: TGTGCCAGCAGCAAATGGGGGTGCCGTAGGTGCACCATATATTTT. The encoded protein is CASSKWGCRRCTIYF. This sequence joins TRBV21-1 and TRBJ1-3. TRBV21-1 is flagged as a pseudogene. This CDR3 contains 15 residues.

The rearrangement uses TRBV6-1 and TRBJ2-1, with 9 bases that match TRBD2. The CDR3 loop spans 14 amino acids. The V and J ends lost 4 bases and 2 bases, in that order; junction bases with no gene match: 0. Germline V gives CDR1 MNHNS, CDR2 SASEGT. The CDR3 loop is CASSGLAAYNEQFF. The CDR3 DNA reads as TGTGCCAGCAGTGGACTAGCGGCCTACAATGAGCAGTTCTTC.

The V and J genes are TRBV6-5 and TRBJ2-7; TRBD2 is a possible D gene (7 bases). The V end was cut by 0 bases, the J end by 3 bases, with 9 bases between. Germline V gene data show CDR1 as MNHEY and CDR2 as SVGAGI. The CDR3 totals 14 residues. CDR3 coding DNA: TGTGCCAGCAGTTACTCGAGGGGGGGCTACGAGCAGTACTTC. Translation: CASSYSRGGYEQYF.

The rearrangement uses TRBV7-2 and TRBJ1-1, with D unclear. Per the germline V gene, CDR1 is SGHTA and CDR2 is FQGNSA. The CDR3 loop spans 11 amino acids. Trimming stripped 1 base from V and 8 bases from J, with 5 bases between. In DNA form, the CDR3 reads TGTGCCAGCAGCTTAGGAGGAGAAGCTTTCTTT. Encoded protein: CASSLGGEAFF. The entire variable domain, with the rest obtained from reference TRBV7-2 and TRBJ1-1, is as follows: GAGVSQSPSNKVTEKGKDVELRCDPISGHTALYWYRQSLGQGLEFLIYFQGNSAPDKSGLPSDRFSAERTGGSVSTLTIQRTQQEDSAVYLCASSLGGEAFFGQGTRLTVV.

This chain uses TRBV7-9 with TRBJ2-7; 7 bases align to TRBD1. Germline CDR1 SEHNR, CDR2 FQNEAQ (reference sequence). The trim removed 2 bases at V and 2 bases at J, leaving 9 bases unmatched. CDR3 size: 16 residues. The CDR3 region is CASSLNDRVGAYEQYF. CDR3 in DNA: TGTGCCAGCAGCTTAAACGACAGGGTGGGAGCCTACGAGCAGTACTTC.

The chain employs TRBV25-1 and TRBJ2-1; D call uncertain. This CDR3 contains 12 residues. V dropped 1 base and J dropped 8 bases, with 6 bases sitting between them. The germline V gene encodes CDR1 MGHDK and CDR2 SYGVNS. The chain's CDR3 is CASSEFADEQFF. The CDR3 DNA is TGTGCCAGCAGTGAATTCGCCGATGAGCAGTTCTTC.

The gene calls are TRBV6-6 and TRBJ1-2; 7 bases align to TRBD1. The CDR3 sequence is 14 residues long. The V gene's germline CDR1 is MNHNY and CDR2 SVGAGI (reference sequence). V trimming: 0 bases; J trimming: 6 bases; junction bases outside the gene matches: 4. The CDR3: CASSYSGQGDGYTF. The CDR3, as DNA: TGTGCCAGCAGTTACTCAGGTCAGGGGGATGGCTACACCTTC.

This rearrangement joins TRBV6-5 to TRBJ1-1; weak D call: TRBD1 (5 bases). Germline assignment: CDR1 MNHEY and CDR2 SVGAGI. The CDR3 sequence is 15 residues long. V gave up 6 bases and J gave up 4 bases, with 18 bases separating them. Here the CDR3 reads CASSLSGQGLTEAFF. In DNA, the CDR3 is TGTGCCAGCAGCTTATCGGGGCAGGGCCTCACTGAAGCTTTCTTT.

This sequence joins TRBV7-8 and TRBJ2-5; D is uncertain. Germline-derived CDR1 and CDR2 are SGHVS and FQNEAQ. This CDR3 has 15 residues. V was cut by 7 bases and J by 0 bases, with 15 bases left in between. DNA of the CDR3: TGTGCCAGCACCGCTTCAGTACCGTACCAAGAGACCCAGTACTTC. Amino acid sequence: CASTASVPYQETQYF.

The CDR3 spells CASSQDWDRGHEQYF. The CDR3 region has the DNA TGCGCCAGCAGCCAAGATTGGGACAGGGGCCACGAGCAGTACTTC. The genes are TRBV4-1 and TRBJ2-7, with TRBD1 matching 10 bases. Germline V gene sequence: CDR1 MGHRA, CDR2 YSYEKL. Losses at the gene ends were 0 bases for V and 5 bases for J; bases not matched to a gene: 4. The CDR3 is 15 residues long.

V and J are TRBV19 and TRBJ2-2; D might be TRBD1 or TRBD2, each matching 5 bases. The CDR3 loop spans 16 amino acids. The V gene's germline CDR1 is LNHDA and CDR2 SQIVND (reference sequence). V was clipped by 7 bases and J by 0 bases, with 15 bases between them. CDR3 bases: TGTGCCAGTACCAAACCGGGACGAGCGAACACCGGGGAGCTGTTTTTT. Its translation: CASTKPGRANTGELFF.

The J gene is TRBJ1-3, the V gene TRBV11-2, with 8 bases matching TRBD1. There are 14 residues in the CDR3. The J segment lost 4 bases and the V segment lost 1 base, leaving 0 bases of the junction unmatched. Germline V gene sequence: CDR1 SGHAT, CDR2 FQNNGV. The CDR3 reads CASSLGQGGNTIYF. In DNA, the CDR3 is TGTGCCAGCAGCTTAGGACAGGGGGGAAACACCATATATTTT.

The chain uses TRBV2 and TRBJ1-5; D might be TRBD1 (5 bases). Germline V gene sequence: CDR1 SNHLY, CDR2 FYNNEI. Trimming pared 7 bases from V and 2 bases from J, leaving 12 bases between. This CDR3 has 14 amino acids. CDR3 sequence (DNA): TGTGCCAGCAAAGGACGAGGGGGCAATCAGCCCCAGCATTTT. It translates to CASKGRGGNQPQHF.

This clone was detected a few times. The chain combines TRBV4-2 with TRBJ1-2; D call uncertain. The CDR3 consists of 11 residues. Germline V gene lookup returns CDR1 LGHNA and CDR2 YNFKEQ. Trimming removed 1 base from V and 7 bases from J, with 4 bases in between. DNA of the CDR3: TGTGCCAGCAGCCAAGGGGCTGGCTACACCTTC. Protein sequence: CASSQGAGYTF.

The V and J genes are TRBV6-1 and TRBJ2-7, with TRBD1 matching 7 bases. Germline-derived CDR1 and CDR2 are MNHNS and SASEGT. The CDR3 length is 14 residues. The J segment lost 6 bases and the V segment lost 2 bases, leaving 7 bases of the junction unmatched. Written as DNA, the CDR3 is TGTGCCAGCAGTGAACAAATTGCAGGGGGCGAGCAGTACTTC. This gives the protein CASSEQIAGGEQYF.

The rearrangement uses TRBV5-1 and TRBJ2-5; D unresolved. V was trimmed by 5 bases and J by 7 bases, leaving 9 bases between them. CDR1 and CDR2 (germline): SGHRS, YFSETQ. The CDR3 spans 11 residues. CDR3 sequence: CASSDGGTQYF. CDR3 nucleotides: TGCGCCAGCAGTGACGGTGGGACCCAGTACTTC.